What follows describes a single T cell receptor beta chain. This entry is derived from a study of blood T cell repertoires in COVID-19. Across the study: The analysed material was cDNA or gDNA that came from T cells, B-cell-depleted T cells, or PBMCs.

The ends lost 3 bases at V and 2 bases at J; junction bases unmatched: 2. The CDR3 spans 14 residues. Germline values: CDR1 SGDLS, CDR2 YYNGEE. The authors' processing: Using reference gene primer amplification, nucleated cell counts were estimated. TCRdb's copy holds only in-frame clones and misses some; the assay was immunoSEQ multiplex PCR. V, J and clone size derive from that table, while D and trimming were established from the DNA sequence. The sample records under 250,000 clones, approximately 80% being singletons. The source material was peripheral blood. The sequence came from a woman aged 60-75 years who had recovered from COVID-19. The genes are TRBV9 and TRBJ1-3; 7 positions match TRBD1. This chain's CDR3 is CASSDGQAGNTIYF. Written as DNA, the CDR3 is TGTGCCAGCAGCGACGGACAGGCTGGAAACACCATATATTTT.